The rows below give T cell receptor beta chains drawn from one sample of a study of post-analysis software for immune sequencing data. TCRdb independently ran MiXCR on the PCR reads; one entry per CDR3 protein. This table holds 350,000 to 450,000 distinct CDR3 sequences, roughly 35% found once. The specimen sequenced was blood. The source is a girl aged 10 to 17 with multiple sclerosis. The CDR3 runs from the conserved cysteine through the conserved F or W. Fields, in order: J gene, clone size, D gene, V gene, CDR3 protein, CDR3 DNA. The D gene is left open where the match is weak. Clone sizes are given selectively: once, few, many, or a class where the clone is expanded.

TRBJ2-7,once,NA,TRBV7-2,CTSSLVVDEQYF,TGTACCAGCAGCTTAGTTGTGGACGAGCAGTACTTC
TRBJ2-1,NA,NA,TRBV5-1,CASSSNLGAQFF,TGCGCCAGCAGCTCCAATTTAGGAGCACAGTTCTTC
TRBJ2-7,NA,TRBD1,TRBV5-1,CASSLGGTGLAYEQYF,TGCGCCAGCAGCTTGGGAGGGACAGGGTTAGCCTACGAGCAGTACTTC
TRBJ2-5,few,NA,TRBV19,CASSPERRETQYF,TGTGCCAGTAGCCCCGAGAGGAGGGAGACCCAGTACTTC
TRBJ2-5,few,TRBD2,TRBV3-1,CASSQDRSGEQYF,TGTGCCAGCAGCCAAGATCGGAGCGGGGAGCAGTACTTC
TRBJ1-6,few,NA,TRBV12-3/TRBV12-4,CASSPSENSPLHF,TGTGCCAGCAGTCCCTCAGAGAATTCACCCCTCCACTTT
TRBJ1-1,NA,NA,TRBV6-6,CASSGVGRNTEAFF,TGTGCCAGCAGCGGGGTCGGAAGGAACACTGAAGCTTTCTTT
TRBJ1-2,few,NA,TRBV12-3/TRBV12-4,CASSSLVGRGYTF,TGTGCCAGCAGCTCCCTCGTGGGGAGAGGCTACACCTTC
TRBJ2-3,NA,TRBD2,TRBV29-1,CSDLAGDTQYF,TGCAGCGACCTAGCGGGAGATACGCAGTATTTT
TRBJ1-1,NA,NA,TRBV7-9,CASGTYGEGDTEAFF,TGTGCCAGCGGAACTTACGGGGAGGGAGACACTGAAGCTTTCTTT
TRBJ1-6,few,TRBD1,TRBV20-1,CSAPIGTANSPLHF,TGCAGTGCTCCAATCGGGACAGCCAATTCACCCCTCCACTTT
TRBJ1-6,few,NA,TRBV4-1,CASSPQIYNSPLHF,TGCGCCAGCAGCCCGCAGATCTATAATTCACCCCTCCACTTT
TRBJ2-3,NA,TRBD2,TRBV6-2/TRBV6-3,CASAPRLTSGGARTQYF,TGTGCCAGCGCCCCTCGTTTGACTAGCGGGGGGGCTAGGACGCAGTATTTT
TRBJ2-1,NA,NA,TRBV7-9,CASSSPGRGASSYNEQFF,TGTGCCAGCAGCTCTCCTGGACGGGGGGCAAGCTCCTACAATGAGCAGTTCTTC
TRBJ2-1,NA,NA,TRBV13,CASSSQLQSSYNEQFF,TGTGCCAGCAGCTCCCAGTTACAGTCATCCTACAATGAGCAGTTCTTC
TRBJ2-2,NA,TRBD2,TRBV4-3,CASSQEGGEVGELFF,TGCGCCAGCAGCCAAGAGGGGGGGGAGGTCGGGGAGCTGTTTTTT
TRBJ2-5,NA,NA,TRBV18,CASSPGSGETQYF,TGTGCCAGCTCACCAGGGTCCGGGGAGACCCAGTACTTC
TRBJ1-1,NA,NA,TRBV11-2,CASRANAGTAFF,TGTGCCAGCAGGGCAAATGCGGGTACCGCTTTCTTT
TRBJ2-5,NA,NA,TRBV6-5,CASSYPRGCDRYQETQYF,TGTGCCAGCAGTTACCCGAGGGGTTGTGATAGGTACCAAGAGACCCAGTACTTC
TRBJ2-3,NA,NA,TRBV4-2,CASSQAEGRAQYF,TGTGCCAGCAGCCAAGCAGAGGGAAGGGCGCAGTATTTT
TRBJ1-5,NA,TRBD1,TRBV4-1,CASSQGTGEHQPQHF,TGCGCCAGCAGCCAAGGGACAGGGGAACATCAGCCCCAGCATTTT
TRBJ2-1,few,TRBD2,TRBV5-1,CASSSPAGTGYNEQFF,TGCGCCAGCAGCTCCCCAGCGGGGACGGGATACAATGAGCAGTTCTTC